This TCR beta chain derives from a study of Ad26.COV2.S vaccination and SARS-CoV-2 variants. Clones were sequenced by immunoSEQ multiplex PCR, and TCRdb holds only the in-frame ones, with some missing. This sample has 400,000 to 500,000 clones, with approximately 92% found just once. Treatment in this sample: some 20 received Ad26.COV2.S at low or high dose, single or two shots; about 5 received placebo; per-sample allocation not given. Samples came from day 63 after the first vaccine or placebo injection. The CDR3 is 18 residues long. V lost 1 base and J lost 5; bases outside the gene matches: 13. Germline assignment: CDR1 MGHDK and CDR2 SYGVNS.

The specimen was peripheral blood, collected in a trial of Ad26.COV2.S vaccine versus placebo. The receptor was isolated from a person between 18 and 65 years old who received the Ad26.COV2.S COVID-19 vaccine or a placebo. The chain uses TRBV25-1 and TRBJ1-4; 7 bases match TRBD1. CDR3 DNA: TGTGCCAGCAGTGAATCTTGGGGGTTAGGGGGCCGGAATGAAAAACTGTTTTTT. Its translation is CASSESWGLGGRNEKLFF.